These 24 T cell receptor beta chains were all obtained from the same sample, sequenced in a study of blood T cell repertoires in COVID-19. Sequencing used immunoSEQ multiplex PCR; TCRdb keeps in-frame clones, though not all of them. Of 150,000 to 200,000 clones detected, 86% appear once; the ten largest clones hold 8% to 10%. The sequenced sample consisted of peripheral blood. Every receptor here comes from a man in his sixties with acute or convalescent COVID-19.

The V and J genes are TRBV6-1 and TRBJ2-3; 7 bases are shared with TRBD2. The CDR3 is 17 amino acids. From germline, CDR1 is MNHNS and CDR2 SASEGT. The V segment lost 0 bases and the J segment 1 base; nucleotides outside the gene matches: 7. The CDR3 DNA reads as TGTGCCAGCAGTGAAGCGGGGGGGGGAATCGGCACAGATACGCAGTATTTT. Translating it yields CASSEAGGGIGTDTQYF.

This chain uses TRBV19 with TRBJ2-7, with D maybe TRBD1 (6 bases). V was shortened by 4 bases and J by 2 bases, with 9 bases between the two germline ends. The V gene's germline CDR1 is LNHDA and CDR2 SQIVND (reference sequence). This CDR3 spans 13 amino acids. CDR3 sequence reads: CASSNRVTYEQYF. CDR3 sequence (DNA): TGTGCCAGTAGTAACAGGGTAACCTACGAGCAGTACTTC. Combining the CDR3 with reference TRBV19 and TRBJ2-7 gives the whole variable domain DGGITQSPKYLFRKEGQNVTLSCEQNLNHDAMYWYRQDPGQGLRLIYYSQIVNDFQKGDIAEGYSVSREKKESFPLTVTSAQKNPTAFYLCASSNRVTYEQYFGPGTRLTVT.

This sequence joins TRBV11-2 and TRBJ2-6, with TRBD1 as a possible D gene (6 bases). The CDR3 runs 16 residues. Between the trimmed V and J ends, which lost 7 bases and 0 bases, there was a span of 13 bases. CDR1 and CDR2 (germline): SGHAT, FQNNGV. CDR3 in amino acids: CASTRQAPSGANVLTF. DNA for the CDR3: TGTGCCAGCACTCGACAGGCTCCCTCTGGGGCCAACGTCCTGACTTTC.

The V and J genes are TRBV4-1 and TRBJ2-7; 9 nucleotides line up with TRBD1. V shed 4 bases, J shed 4 bases, and the junction held 5 bases outside the gene matches. Per the germline V gene, CDR1 is MGHRA and CDR2 is YSYEKL. The CDR3 has 14 amino acids. The CDR3 DNA reads TGCGCCAGCAGCCGGGGACAGGGCGAATACGAGCAGTACTTC. Protein product: CASSRGQGEYEQYF.

This rearrangement joins TRBV2 to TRBJ1-4, with 8 bases aligning to TRBD1. After removal of 6 bases from V and 8 bases from J, the junction contained 11 bases not matched to a gene. The CDR3 covers 15 residues. Per the germline V gene, CDR1 is SNHLY and CDR2 is FYNNEI. The DNA for the CDR3 is TGTGCCAGCAGGCAACCAGGGGGCCTAGAGGAAAAACTGTTTTTT. Encoded protein: CASRQPGGLEEKLFF.

The chain combines TRBV30 with TRBJ1-5, with 9 bases lining up with TRBD1. V was clipped by 1 base and J by 6 bases; unmatched bases: 13. Germline CDR1 GTSNPN, CDR2 SVGIG (reference sequence). This CDR3 is built from 17 residues. CDR3 nucleotides: TGTGCCTGGAGTGAGAGGGACAGGGCTCTTTGGGGTCAGCCCCAGCATTTT. It encodes CAWSERDRALWGQPQHF.

DNA for the CDR3: TGTGCCAGCAGCGGGAGGGGGGGGACTAATGAAAAACTGTTTTTT. Translating gives CASSGRGGTNEKLFF. The rearrangement uses TRBV6-6 and TRBJ1-4, with D possibly being TRBD1 (6 bases). The CDR3 has 15 amino acids. Trimming shortened V by 6 bases and J by 2 bases, and 13 bases separated the two germline ends. Germline CDR1 is MNHNY and CDR2 is SVGAGI (reference sequence).

This chain uses TRBV11-2 with TRBJ1-4, with D unclear. CDR3 length: 14 amino acids. Germline assignment: CDR1 SGHAT and CDR2 FQNNGV. V shed 3 bases and J shed 8 bases, with 13 bases lying between them. CDR3 sequence reads: CASSFQAGGEKLFF. The CDR3 DNA is TGTGCCAGCAGCTTTCAGGCGGGAGGCGAAAAACTGTTTTTT.

The rearrangement links TRBV5-1 to TRBJ2-3; 7 bases match TRBD2. This CDR3 is built from 17 residues. Germline V gene data show CDR1 as SGHRS and CDR2 as YFSETQ. V shed 0 bases, J shed 0 bases, and the junction held 7 bases outside the gene matches. The CDR3 loop is CASSLVVSGYSTDTQYF. The CDR3 DNA is TGCGCCAGCAGCTTGGTGGTTAGCGGGTACAGCACAGATACGCAGTATTTT. Supplemented by reference TRBV5-1 and TRBJ2-3, the full variable domain reads KAGVTQTPRYLIKTRGQQVTLSCSPISGHRSVSWYQQTPGQGLQFLFEYFSETQRNKGNFPGRFSGRQFSNSRSEMNVSTLELGDSALYLCASSLVVSGYSTDTQYFGPGTRLTVL.

The chain links TRBV18 to TRBJ2-1; the D is unclear. The CDR3 has 14 residues. V was cut by 3 bases and J by 8 bases, with 14 bases left in between. Germline V gives CDR1 KGHSH, CDR2 LQKENI. The chain's CDR3 is CASSPQLSTDEQFF. CDR3 sequence (DNA): TGTGCCAGCTCACCCCAACTGAGTACCGATGAGCAGTTCTTC.

The chain is built from TRBV7-3 and TRBJ1-6; tentative D call: TRBD1 (6 bases). This CDR3 region has 14 residues. In germline, CDR1 is SGHTA, CDR2 FQGTGA. Trimming pared 2 bases from V and 5 bases from J, leaving 7 bases between. The CDR3 bases are TGTGCCAGCAGCTTACAGGGGAATAATTCACCCCTCCACTTT. This translates into CASSLQGNNSPLHF.

The J gene is TRBJ1-1, the V gene TRBV27; possible D gene TRBD1, 5 bases. The CDR3 spans 12 residues. CDR1 and CDR2 from the germline V gene are MNHEY and SMNVEV (reference sequence). V dropped 4 bases and J dropped 11 bases, with 14 bases sitting between them. As DNA, the CDR3 is TGTGCCAGCAGTTCGGCCCAGGGTGGGGCTTTCTTT. This codes for CASSSAQGGAFF.

This chain uses TRBV5-4 with TRBJ2-5; D is uncertain. The CDR3 has 13 residues. CDR1 and CDR2 (germline): SGHNT, YYREEE (reference sequence). V was cut by 4 bases and J by 0 bases, with 7 bases left in between. The CDR3 reads CASSHDNQETQYF. Written as DNA, the CDR3 is TGTGCCAGCAGCCACGACAACCAAGAGACCCAGTACTTC.

The genes are TRBV2 and TRBJ1-3, with D possibly matching TRBD1 (5 bases). Germline values: CDR1 SNHLY, CDR2 FYNNEI. V lost 7 bases and J 2 bases, leaving 12 bases between the germline ends. The CDR3 consists of 14 residues. CDR3 region: CASTTWGAGNTIYF. The CDR3 DNA is TGTGCCAGCACCACCTGGGGGGCTGGAAACACCATATATTTT.

This clone was picked up one time. The rearrangement joins TRBV10-3 to TRBJ2-2; 9 bases map to TRBD1. The CDR3 runs 15 residues. Unmatched junction bases numbered 8, after V lost 6 bases and J lost 6 bases. Germline V gene lookup returns CDR1 ENHRY and CDR2 SYGVKD. The DNA of the CDR3 is TGTGCCATCAGCGAGGGGGACAGGGTAGCCGGGGAGCTGTTTTTT. Protein product: CAISEGDRVAGELFF.

V gene TRBV5-1 combines with J gene TRBJ2-7, with 12 bases that match TRBD1. The CDR3 runs to 14 residues. The ends lost 5 bases at V and 6 bases at J; junction bases unmatched: 6. From germline, CDR1 is SGHRS and CDR2 YFSETQ. The CDR3 region is CASSGGTGGSEQYF. CDR3 nucleotides: TGCGCCAGCAGTGGGGGGACAGGGGGCTCCGAGCAGTACTTC.

This clone has just a few counts. This rearrangement joins TRBV27 to TRBJ1-2; 8 bases match TRBD1. The trim removed 6 bases at V and 8 bases at J, leaving 11 bases unmatched. CDR1 and CDR2 from the germline V gene are MNHEY and SMNVEV (reference sequence). The CDR3 covers 14 residues. The CDR3 DNA sequence: TGTGCCAGCAGATCGGGACAGGAATTATACGGCTACACCTTC. As protein: CASRSGQELYGYTF.

The CDR3 DNA is TGTGCCATCCGTGGAAACAGGGATAATTCACCCCTCCACTTT. As protein: CAIRGNRDNSPLHF. The rearrangement uses TRBV10-3 and TRBJ1-6; D might be TRBD1 (6 bases). The germline V gene encodes CDR1 ENHRY and CDR2 SYGVKD. Trimming cost V 8 bases and J 5 bases, with 13 bases left between them. The CDR3 is made up of 14 amino acids.

V usage is TRBV9 and J usage is TRBJ2-7; 11 positions agree with TRBD1. CDR3 length equals 14 residues. The J segment lost 3 bases and the V segment lost 3 bases, leaving 2 bases of the junction unmatched. Per germline, CDR1 SGDLS and CDR2 YYNGEE. This CDR3 is CASSEGQGVYEQYF. In DNA, the CDR3 is TGTGCCAGCAGCGAGGGACAGGGGGTCTACGAGCAGTACTTC.

The chain employs TRBV28 and TRBJ2-3; a weak D match, TRBD1 (6 bases). Germline V CDR1 and CDR2: MDHEN, SYDVKM. The length of the CDR3 is 14 residues. V lost 3 bases, J lost 1 base, and 8 bases lay in between. Here the CDR3 DNA reads TGTGCCAGCAGTTTTGCAGGGGGCACAGATACGCAGTATTTT. Encoded protein: CASSFAGGTDTQYF. Complete variable domain (other parts from reference TRBV28 and TRBJ2-3): DVKVTQSSRYLVKRTGEKVFLECVQDMDHENMFWYRQDPGLGLRLIYFSYDVKMKEKGDIPEGYSVSREKKERFSLILESASTNQTSMYLCASSFAGGTDTQYFGPGTRLTVL.

The chain links TRBV5-1 to TRBJ1-1, with TRBD1 matching over 8 bases. V was clipped by 4 bases and J by 6 bases; unmatched bases: 5. The CDR3 loop spans 13 amino acids. The germline V gene encodes CDR1 SGHRS and CDR2 YFSETQ. CDR3 in amino acids: CASSPDREAEAFF. The CDR3, as DNA: TGCGCCAGCAGCCCGGACAGGGAGGCTGAAGCTTTCTTT.

Of note for this clone: At one end, the junction sequence differs from germline, possibly due to a read error. This specimen includes other DNA sequences encoding the same CDR3. The chain couples TRBV7-3 to TRBJ2-1; perhaps TRBD2 as D (5 bases). The length of the CDR3 is 13 residues. Germline V gene lookup returns CDR1 SGHTA and CDR2 FQGTGA. As DNA, the CDR3 is TGTGCCAGCAGCCTAACTAGAGACAATGAGCAGTTCTTC. Its translation is CASSLTRDNEQFF.

V and J are TRBV7-8 and TRBJ1-5, with 7 bases lining up with TRBD1. This CDR3 region has 15 residues. V dropped 4 bases and J dropped 7; count of bases not matched to a gene: 10. Germline loops: CDR1 SGHVS, CDR2 FQNEAQ. As DNA, the CDR3 is TGTGCCAGCAGCTACGGACAGGCGGGAGGACAGCCCCAGCATTTT. Protein: CASSYGQAGGQPQHF.

This chain uses TRBV2 with TRBJ2-7; 10 bases align to TRBD2. With 3 bases clipped from V and 6 bases from J, the junction kept 8 bases outside the gene matches. The V gene's germline CDR1 is SNHLY and CDR2 FYNNEI. CDR3 length: 15 residues. CDR3 amino acids: CASSDRLAGVPEQYF. The CDR3 DNA is TGTGCCAGCAGTGATCGGCTAGCGGGAGTGCCCGAGCAGTACTTC.